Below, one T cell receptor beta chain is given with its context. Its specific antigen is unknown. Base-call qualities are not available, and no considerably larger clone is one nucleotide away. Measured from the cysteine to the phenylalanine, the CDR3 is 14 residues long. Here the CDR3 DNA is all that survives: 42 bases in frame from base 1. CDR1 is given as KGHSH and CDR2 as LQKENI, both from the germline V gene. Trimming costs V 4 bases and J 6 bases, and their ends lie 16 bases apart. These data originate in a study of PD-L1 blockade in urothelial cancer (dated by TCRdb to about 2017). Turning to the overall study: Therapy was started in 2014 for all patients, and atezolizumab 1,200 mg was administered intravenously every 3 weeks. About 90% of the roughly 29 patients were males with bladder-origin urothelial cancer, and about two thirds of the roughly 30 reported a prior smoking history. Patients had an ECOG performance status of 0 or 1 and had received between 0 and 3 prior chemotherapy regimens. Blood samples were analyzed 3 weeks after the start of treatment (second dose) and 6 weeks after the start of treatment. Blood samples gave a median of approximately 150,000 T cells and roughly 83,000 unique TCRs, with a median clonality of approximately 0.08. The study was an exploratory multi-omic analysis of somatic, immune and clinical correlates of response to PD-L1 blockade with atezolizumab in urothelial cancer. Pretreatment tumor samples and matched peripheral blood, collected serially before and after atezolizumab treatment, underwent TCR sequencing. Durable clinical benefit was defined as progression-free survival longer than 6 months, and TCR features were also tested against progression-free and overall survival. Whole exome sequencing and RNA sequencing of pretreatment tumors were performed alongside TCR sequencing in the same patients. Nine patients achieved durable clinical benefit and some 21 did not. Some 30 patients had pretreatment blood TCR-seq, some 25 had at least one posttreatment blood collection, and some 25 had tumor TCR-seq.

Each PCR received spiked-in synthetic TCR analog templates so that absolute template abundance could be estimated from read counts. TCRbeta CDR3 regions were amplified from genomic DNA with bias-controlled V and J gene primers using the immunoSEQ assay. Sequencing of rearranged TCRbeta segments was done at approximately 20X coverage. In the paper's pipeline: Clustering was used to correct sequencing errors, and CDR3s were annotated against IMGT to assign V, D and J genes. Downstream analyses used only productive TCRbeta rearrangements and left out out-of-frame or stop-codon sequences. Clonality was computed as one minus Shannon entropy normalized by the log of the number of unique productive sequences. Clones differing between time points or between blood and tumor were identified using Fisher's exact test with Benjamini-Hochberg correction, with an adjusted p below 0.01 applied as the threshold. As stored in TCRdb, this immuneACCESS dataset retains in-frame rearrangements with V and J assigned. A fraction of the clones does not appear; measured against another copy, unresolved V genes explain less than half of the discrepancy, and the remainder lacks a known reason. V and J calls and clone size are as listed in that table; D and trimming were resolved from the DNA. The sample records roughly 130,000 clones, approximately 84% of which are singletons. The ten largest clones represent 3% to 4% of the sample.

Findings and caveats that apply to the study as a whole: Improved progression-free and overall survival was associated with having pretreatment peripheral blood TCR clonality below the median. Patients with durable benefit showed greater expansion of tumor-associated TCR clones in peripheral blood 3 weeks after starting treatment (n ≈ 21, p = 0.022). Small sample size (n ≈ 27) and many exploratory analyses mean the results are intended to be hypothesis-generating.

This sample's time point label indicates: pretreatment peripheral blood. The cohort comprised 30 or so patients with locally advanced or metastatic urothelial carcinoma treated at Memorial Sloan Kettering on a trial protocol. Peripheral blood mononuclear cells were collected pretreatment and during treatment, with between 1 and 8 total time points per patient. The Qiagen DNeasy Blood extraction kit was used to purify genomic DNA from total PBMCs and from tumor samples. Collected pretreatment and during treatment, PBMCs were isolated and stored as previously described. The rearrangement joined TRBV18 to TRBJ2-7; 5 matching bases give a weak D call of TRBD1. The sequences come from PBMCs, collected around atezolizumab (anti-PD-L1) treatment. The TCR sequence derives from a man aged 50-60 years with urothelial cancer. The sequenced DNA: TGTGCCAGCTCACTTTCCGGGCAGGGCCGCGAGCAGTACTTC. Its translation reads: CASSLSGQGREQYF.